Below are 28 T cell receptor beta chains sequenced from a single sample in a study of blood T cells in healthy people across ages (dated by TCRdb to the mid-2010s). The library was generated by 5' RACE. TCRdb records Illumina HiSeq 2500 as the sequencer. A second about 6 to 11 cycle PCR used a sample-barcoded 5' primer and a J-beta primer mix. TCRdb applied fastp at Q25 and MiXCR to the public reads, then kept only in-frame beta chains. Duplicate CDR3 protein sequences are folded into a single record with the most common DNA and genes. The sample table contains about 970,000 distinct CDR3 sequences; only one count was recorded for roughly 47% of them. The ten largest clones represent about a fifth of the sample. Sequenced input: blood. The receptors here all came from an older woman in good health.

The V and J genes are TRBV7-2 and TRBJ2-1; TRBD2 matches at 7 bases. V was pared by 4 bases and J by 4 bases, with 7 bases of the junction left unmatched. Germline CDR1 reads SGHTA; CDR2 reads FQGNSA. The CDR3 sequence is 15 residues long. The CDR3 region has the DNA TGTGCCAGCAGCTCTTCGGGACTAAGTTACAATGAGCAGTTCTTC. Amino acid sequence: CASSSSGLSYNEQFF.

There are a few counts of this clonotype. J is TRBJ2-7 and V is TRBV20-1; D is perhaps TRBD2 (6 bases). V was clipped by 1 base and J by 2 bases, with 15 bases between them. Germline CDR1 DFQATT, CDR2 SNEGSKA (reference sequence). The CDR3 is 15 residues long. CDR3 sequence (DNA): TGCAGTGCTAGAGTTTTTAGCGGTGGGGCCTACGAGCAGTACTTC. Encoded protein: CSARVFSGGAYEQYF.

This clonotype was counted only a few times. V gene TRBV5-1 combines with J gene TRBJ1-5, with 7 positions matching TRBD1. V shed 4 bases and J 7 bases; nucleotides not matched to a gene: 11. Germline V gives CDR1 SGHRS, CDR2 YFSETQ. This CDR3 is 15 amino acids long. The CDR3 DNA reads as TGCGCCAGCAGCGCCTCGGGACAGCGGGAACAGCCCCAGCATTTT. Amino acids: CASSASGQREQPQHF. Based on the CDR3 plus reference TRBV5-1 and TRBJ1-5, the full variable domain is KAGVTQTPRYLIKTRGQQVTLSCSPISGHRSVSWYQQTPGQGLQFLFEYFSETQRNKGNFPGRFSGRQFSNSRSEMNVSTLELGDSALYLCASSASGQREQPQHFGDGTRLSIL.

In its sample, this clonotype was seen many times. CDR3 sequence: CASRESGTYPMQADTQYF. Written as DNA, the CDR3 is TGCGCCAGCAGAGAATCGGGGACATACCCAATGCAGGCAGATACGCAGTATTTT. J is TRBJ2-3 and V is TRBV5-1; possibly TRBD1 for D (6 bases). Germline CDR1 and CDR2: SGHRS and YFSETQ. The CDR3 covers 18 residues. V gave up 5 bases and J gave up 4 bases, with 26 bases separating them. The variable domain in full, completed from reference TRBV5-1 and TRBJ2-3, reads KAGVTQTPRYLIKTRGQQVTLSCSPISGHRSVSWYQQTPGQGLQFLFEYFSETQRNKGNFPGRFSGRQFSNSRSEMNVSTLELGDSALYLCASRESGTYPMQADTQYFGPGTRLTVL.

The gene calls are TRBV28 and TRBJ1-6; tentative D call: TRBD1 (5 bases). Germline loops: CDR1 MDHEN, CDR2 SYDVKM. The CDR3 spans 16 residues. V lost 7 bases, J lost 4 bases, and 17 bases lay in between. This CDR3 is CASTSGPLSYNSPLHF. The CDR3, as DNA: TGTGCCAGCACCTCAGGGCCTCTGTCTTATAATTCACCCCTCCACTTT.

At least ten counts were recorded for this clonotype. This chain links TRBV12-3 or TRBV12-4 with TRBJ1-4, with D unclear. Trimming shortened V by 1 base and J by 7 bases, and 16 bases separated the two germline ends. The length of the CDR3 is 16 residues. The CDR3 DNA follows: TGTGCCAGCAGTTTAGGGGTATCCCGTGGCGGTGAAAAACTGTTTTTT. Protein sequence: CASSLGVSRGGEKLFF.

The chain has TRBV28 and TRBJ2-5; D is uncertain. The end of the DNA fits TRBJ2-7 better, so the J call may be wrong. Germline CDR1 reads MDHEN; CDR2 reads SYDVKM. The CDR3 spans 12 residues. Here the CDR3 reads CASNIGSYEQYF. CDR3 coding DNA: TGTGCCAGCAATATCGGGTCCTACGAGCAGTACTTC.

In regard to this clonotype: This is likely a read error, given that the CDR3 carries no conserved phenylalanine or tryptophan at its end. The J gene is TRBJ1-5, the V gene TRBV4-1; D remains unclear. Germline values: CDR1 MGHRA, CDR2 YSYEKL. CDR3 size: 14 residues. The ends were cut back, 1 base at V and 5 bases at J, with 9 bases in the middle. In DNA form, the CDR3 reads TGCGCCAGCAGCCAAGGGACGGTCTATCAGCCCCAGCATCTT. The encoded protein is CASSQGTVYQPQHL.

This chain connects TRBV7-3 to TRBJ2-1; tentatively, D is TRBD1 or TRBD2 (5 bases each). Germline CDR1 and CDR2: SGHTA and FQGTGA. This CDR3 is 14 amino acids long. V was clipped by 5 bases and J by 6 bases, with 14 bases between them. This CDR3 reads CASSPRDQPNEQFF. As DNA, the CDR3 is TGTGCCAGCAGCCCCCGGGACCAGCCCAATGAGCAGTTCTTC.

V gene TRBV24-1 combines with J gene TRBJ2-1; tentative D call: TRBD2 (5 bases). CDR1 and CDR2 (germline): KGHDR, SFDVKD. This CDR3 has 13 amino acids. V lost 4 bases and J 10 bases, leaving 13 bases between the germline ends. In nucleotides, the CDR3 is TGTGCCACCAGTGACCCGGACTCAGAGGAGCAGTTCTTC. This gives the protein CATSDPDSEEQFF.

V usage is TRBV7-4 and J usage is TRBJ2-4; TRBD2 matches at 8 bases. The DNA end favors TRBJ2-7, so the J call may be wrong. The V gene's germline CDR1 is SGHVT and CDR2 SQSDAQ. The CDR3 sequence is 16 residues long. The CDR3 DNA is TGTGCCAGCAGCTCCTTTATGGGCGGGAGGTGCGGCGAGCAGTACTTC. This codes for CASSSFMGGRCGEQYF.

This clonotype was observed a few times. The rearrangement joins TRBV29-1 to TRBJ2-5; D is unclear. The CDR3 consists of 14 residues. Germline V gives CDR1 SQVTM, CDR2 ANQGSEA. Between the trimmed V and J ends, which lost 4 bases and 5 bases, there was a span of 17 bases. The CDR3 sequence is CSVGSRVAGETQYF. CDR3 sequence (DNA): TGCAGCGTTGGGTCAAGGGTGGCCGGGGAGACCCAGTACTTC.

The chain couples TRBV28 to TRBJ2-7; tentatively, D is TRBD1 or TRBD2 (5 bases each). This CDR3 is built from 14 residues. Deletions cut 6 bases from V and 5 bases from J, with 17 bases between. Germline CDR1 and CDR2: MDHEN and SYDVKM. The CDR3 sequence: CASRAPGPSNEQYF. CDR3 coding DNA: TGTGCCAGCAGAGCACCGGGACCGAGTAACGAGCAGTACTTC.

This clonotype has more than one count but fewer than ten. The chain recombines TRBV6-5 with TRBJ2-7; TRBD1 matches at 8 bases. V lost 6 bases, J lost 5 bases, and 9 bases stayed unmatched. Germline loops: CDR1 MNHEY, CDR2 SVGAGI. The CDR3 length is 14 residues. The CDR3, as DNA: TGTGCCAGCAGACCTATTGGACAGGGCCACGAGCAGTACTTC. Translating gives CASRPIGQGHEQYF.

DNA for the CDR3: TGCGCCAGCAGCCAAGTGCGGACTAACGATTATGGCTACACCTTC. Its protein product is CASSQVRTNDYGYTF. The genes are TRBV4-3 and TRBJ1-2; D is unclear. CDR1 and CDR2 from the germline V gene are LGHNA and YSLEER. Trimming shortened V by 1 base and J by 5 bases, and 14 bases separated the two germline ends. CDR3 size: 15 residues.

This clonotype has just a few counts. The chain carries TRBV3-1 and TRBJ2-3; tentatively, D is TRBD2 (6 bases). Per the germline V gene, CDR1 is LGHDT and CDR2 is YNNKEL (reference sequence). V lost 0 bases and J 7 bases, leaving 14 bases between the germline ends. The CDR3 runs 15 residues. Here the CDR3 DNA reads TGTGCCAGCAGCCAAGATACCTCGGGAGCACATACGCAGTATTTT. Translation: CASSQDTSGAHTQYF.

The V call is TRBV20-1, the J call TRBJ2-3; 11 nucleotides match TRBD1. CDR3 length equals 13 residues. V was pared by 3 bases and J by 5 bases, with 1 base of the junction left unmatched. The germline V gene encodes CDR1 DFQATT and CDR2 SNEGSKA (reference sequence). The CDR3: CSASGTGGDTQYF. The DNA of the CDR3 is TGCAGTGCTAGTGGGACAGGGGGAGATACGCAGTATTTT.

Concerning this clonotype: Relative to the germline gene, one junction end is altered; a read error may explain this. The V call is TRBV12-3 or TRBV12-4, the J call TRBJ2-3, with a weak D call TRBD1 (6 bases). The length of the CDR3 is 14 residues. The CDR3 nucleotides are TGTGCCAGCAGGTACAGGGTCAGGACAGCTACGCAGTATTTT. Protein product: CASRYRVRTATQYF.

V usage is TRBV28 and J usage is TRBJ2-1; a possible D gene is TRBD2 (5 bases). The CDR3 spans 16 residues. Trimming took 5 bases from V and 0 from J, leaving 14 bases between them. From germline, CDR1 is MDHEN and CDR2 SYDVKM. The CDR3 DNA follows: TGTGCCAGCAGTCCAACCGGCGGGCGCTCCTACAATGAGCAGTTCTTC. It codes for CASSPTGGRSYNEQFF. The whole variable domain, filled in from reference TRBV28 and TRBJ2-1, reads DVKVTQSSRYLVKRTGEKVFLECVQDMDHENMFWYRQDPGLGLRLIYFSYDVKMKEKGDIPEGYSVSREKKERFSLILESASTNQTSMYLCASSPTGGRSYNEQFFGPGTRLTVL.

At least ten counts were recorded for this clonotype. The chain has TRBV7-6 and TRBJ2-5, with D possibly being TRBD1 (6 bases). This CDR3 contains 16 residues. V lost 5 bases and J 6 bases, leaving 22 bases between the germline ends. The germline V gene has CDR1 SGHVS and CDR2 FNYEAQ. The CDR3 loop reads CASSTTQGSVQQTQYF. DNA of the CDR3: TGTGCCAGCAGCACTACACAGGGCTCGGTTCAACAGACCCAGTACTTC.

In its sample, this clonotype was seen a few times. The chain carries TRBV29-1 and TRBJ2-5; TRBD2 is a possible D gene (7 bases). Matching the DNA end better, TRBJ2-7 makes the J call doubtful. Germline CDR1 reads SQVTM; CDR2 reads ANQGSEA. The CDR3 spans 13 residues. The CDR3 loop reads CSVDRGAGNEQYF. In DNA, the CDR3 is TGCAGCGTTGACCGGGGGGCCGGGAACGAGCAGTACTTC.

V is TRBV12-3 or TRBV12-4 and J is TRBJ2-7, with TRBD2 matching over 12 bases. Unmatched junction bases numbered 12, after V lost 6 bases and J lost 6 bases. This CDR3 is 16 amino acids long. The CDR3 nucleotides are TGTGCCAGCAGCCGGACTAGCGGGAAACGTTCCGGCGAGCAGTACTTC. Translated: CASSRTSGKRSGEQYF.

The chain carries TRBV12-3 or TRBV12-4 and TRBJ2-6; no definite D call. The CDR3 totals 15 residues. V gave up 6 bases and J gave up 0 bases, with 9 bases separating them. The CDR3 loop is CASRGWGSGANVLTF. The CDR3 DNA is TGTGCCAGCAGGGGGTGGGGCTCTGGGGCCAACGTCCTGACTTTC.

CDR3: CASSSALSGAFF. The CDR3 DNA is TGTGCCAGCAGCTCCGCCCTCAGTGGAGCTTTCTTT. The chain couples TRBV7-2 to TRBJ1-1; D is ambiguous. With 4 bases removed from V and 10 bases from J, the gap between germline ends came to 13 bases. Germline V gene lookup returns CDR1 SGHTA and CDR2 FQGNSA. This CDR3 comprises 12 residues.

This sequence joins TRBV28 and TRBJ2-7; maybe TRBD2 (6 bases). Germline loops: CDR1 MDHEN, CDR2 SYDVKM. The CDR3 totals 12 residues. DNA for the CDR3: TGTGCTACAACTAGCCCATCCTACGAGCAGTACTTC. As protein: CATTSPSYEQYF.

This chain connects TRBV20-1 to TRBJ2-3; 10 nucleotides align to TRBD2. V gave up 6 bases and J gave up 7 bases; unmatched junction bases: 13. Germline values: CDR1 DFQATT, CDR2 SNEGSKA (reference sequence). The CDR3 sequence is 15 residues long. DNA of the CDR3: TGCAGTGCCCCCGAGCTAGCGGGAGTGCGGAATACGCAGTATTTT. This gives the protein CSAPELAGVRNTQYF.

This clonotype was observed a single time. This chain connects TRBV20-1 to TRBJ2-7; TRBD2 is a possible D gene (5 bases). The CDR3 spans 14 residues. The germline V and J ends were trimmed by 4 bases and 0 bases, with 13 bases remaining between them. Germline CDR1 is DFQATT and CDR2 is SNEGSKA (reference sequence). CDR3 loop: CSAIKTGGSYEQYF. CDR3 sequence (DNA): TGCAGTGCTATAAAAACCGGAGGCTCCTACGAGCAGTACTTC.

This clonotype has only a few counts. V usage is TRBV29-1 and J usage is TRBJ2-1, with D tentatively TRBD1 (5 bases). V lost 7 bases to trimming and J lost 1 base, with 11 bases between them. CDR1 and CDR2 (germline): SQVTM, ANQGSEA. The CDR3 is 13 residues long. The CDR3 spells CSGDTGSYNEQFF. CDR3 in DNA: TGCAGCGGAGACACAGGATCCTACAATGAGCAGTTCTTC.